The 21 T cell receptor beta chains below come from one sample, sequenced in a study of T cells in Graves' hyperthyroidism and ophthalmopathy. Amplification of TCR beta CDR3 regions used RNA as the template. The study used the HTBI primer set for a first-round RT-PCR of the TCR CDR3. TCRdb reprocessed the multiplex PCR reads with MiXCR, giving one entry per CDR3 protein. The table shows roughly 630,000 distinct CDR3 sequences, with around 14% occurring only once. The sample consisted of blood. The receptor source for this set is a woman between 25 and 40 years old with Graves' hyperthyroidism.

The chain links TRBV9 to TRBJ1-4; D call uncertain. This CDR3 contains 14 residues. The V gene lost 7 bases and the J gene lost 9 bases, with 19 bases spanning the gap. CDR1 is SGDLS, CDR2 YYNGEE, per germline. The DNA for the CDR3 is TGTGCCAGCGCCCCGGGCGAGGTGAAACAAAAACTGTTTTTT. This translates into CASAPGEVKQKLFF.

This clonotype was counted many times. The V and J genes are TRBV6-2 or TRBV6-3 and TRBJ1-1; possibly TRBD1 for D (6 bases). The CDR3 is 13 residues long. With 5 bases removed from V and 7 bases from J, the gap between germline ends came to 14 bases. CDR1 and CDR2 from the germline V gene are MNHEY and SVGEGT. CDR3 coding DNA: TGTGCCAGCAGTACCGGACAGACGTATGAAGCTTTCTTT. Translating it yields CASSTGQTYEAFF.

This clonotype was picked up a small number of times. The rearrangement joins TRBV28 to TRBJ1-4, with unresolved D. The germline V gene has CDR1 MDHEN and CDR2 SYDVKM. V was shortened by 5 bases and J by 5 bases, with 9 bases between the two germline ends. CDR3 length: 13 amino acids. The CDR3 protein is CASSRGLNEKLFF. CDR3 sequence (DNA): TGTGCCAGCAGTCGCGGGTTAAATGAAAAACTGTTTTTT.

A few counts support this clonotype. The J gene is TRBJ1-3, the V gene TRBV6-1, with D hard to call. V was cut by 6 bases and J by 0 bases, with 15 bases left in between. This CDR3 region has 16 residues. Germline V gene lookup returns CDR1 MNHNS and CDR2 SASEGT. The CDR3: CASRNWEELSGNTIYF. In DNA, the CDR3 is TGTGCCAGCAGGAATTGGGAGGAACTCTCTGGAAACACCATATATTTT.

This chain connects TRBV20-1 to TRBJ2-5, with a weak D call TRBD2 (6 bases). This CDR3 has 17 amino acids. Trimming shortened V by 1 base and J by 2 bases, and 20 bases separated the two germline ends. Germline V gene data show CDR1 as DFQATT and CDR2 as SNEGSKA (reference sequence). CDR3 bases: TGCAGTGCTAGAGGCCTTCCTACTAGCAGCCAACAAGAGACCCAGTACTTC. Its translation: CSARGLPTSSQQETQYF.

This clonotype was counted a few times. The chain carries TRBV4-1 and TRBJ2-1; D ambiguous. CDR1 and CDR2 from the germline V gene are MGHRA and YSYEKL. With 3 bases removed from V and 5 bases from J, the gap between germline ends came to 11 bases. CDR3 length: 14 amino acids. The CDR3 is CASSQGILNNEQFF. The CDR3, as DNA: TGCGCCAGCAGCCAGGGGATTTTGAACAATGAGCAGTTCTTC.

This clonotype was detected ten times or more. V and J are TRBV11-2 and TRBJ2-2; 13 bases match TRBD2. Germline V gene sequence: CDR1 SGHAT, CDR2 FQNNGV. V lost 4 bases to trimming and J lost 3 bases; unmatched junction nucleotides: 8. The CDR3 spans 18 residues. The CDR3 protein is CASSSIRTSGSYTGELFF. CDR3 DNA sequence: TGTGCCAGCAGCTCGATTCGGACTAGCGGGAGCTACACCGGGGAGCTGTTTTTT. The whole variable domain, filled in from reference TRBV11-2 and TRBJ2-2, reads EAGVAQSPRYKIIEKRQSVAFWCNPISGHATLYWYQQILGQGPKLLIQFQNNGVVDDSQLPKDRFSAERLKGVDSTLKIQPAKLEDSAVYLCASSSIRTSGSYTGELFFGEGSRLTVL.

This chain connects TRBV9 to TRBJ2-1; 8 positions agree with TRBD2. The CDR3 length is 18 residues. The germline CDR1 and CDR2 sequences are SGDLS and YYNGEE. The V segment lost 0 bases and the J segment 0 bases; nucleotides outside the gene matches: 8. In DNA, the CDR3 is TGTGCCAGCAGCGTAGGCCTAAGCGGGAGTGGCTCCTACAATGAGCAGTTCTTC. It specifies CASSVGLSGSGSYNEQFF. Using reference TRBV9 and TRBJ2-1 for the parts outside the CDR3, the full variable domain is DSGVTQTPKHLITATGQRVTLRCSPRSGDLSVYWYQQSLDQGLQFLIQYYNGEERAKGNILERFSAQQFPDLHSELNLSSLELGDSALYFCASSVGLSGSGSYNEQFFGPGTRLTVL.

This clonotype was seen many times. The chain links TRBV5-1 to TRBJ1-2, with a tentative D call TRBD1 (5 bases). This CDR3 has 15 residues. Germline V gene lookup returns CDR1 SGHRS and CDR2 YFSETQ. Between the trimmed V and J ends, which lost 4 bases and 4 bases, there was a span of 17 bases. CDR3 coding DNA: TGCGCCAGCAGCCCTACCTCGGGGGAGCGCTATGGCTACACCTTC. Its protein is CASSPTSGERYGYTF.

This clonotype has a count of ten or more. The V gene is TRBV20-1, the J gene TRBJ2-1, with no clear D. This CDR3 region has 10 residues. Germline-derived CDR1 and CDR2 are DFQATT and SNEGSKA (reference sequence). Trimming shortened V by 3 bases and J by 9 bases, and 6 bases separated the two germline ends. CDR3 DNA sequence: TGCAGTGCTAGCTTTGTTGAGCAGTTCTTC. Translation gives CSASFVEQFF.

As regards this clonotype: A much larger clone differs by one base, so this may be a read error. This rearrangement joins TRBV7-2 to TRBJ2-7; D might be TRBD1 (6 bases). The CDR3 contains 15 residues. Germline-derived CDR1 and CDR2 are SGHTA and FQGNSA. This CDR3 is CVSSARDTLPTEQYF. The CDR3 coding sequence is TGTGTCAGCAGCGCCCGGGACACCCTACCCACCGAGCAGTACTTC.

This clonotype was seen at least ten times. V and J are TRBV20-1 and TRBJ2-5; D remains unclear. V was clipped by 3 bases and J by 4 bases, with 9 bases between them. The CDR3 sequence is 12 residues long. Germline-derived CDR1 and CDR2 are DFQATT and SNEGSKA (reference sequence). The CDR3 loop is CSASLVRETQYF. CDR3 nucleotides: TGCAGTGCTAGTTTGGTAAGAGAGACCCAGTACTTC.

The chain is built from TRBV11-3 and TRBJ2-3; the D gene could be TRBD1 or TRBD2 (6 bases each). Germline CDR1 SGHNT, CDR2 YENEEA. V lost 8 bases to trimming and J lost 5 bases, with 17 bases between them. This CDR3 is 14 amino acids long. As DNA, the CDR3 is TGTGCCAGCTCCCCGGGGGCCGGTGTAGATACGCAGTATTTT. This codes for CASSPGAGVDTQYF.

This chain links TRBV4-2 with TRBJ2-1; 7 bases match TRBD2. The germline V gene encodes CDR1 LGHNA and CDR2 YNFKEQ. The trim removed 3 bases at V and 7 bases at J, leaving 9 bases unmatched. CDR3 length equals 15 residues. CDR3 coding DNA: TGTGCCAGCAGCCAGACTAGCAGGATAATGAATGAGCAGTTCTTC. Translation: CASSQTSRIMNEQFF.

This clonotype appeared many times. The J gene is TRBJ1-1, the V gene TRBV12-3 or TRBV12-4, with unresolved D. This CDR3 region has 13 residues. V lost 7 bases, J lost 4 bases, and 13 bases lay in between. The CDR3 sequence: CASTRGVSTEAFF. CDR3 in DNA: TGTGCCAGCACCCGCGGGGTGAGCACTGAAGCTTTCTTT.

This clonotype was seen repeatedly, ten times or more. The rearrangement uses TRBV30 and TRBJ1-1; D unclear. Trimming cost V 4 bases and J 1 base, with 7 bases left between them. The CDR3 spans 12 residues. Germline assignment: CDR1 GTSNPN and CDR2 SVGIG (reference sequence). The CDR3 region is CAWNGWNTEAFF. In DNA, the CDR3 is TGTGCCTGGAATGGGTGGAACACTGAAGCTTTCTTT. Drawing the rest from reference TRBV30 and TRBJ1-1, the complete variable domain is SQTIHQWPATLVQPVGSPLSLECTVEGTSNPNLYWYRQAAGRGLQLLFYSVGIGQISSEVPQNLSASRPQDRQFILSSKKLLLSDSGFYLCAWNGWNTEAFFGQGTRLTVV.

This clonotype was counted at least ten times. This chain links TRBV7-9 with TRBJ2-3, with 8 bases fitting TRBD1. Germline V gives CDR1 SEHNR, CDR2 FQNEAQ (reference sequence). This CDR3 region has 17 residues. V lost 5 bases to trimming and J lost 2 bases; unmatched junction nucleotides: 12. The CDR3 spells CASSPAPGQDYTDTQYF. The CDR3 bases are TGTGCCAGCAGCCCAGCGCCGGGACAGGACTACACAGATACGCAGTATTTT. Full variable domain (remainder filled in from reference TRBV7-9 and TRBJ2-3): DTGVSQNPRHKITKRGQNVTFRCDPISEHNRLYWYRQTLGQGPEFLTYFQNEAQLEKSRLLSDRFSAERPKGSFSTLEIQRTEQGDSAMYLCASSPAPGQDYTDTQYFGPGTRLTVL.

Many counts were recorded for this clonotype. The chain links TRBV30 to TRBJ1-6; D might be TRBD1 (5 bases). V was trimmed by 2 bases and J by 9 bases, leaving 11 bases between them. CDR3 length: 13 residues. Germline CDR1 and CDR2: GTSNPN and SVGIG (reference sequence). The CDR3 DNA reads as TGTGCCTGGAGTAGCGGGGCTAGTTCACCCCTCCACTTT. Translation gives CAWSSGASSPLHF.

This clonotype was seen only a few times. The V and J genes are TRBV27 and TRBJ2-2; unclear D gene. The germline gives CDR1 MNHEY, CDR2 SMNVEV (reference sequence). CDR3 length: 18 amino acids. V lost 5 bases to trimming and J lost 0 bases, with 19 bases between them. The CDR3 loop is CASSRSRGGEPNTGELFF. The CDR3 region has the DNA TGTGCCAGCAGTAGGAGCAGAGGTGGGGAACCGAACACCGGGGAGCTGTTTTTT.

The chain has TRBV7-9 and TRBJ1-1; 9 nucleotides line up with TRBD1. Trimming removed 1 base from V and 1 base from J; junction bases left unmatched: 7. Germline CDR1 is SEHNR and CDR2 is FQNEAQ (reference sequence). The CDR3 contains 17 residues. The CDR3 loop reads CASSLGRGQGKNTEAFF. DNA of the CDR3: TGTGCCAGCAGCTTAGGGCGGGGACAGGGAAAGAACACTGAAGCTTTCTTT.

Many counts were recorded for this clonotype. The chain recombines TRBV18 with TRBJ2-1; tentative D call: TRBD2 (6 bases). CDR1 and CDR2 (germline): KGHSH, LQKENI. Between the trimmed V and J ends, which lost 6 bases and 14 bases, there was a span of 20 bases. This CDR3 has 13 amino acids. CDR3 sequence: CASSLEPLGGEFF. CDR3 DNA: TGTGCCAGCTCGCTAGAACCGCTGGGGGGAGAGTTCTTC.